The 13 T cell receptor beta chains below were found in one sample sequenced in a study of PD-L1 blockade in urothelial cancer. Assay used: immunoSEQ multiplex PCR; TCRdb lists only in-frame clones, some missing. The sample has about 95,000 clones; 90% are singletons. The sample's time point: pretreatment peripheral blood. Specimen: PBMCs, collected around atezolizumab (anti-PD-L1) treatment. The receptors shown here come from a man between 60 and 70 years old with urothelial cancer.

This chain connects TRBV7-3 to TRBJ2-7; D is unresolved. The germline V and J ends were trimmed by 5 bases and 4 bases, with 12 bases remaining between them. In germline, CDR1 is SGHTA, CDR2 FQGTGA. This CDR3 comprises 13 residues. CDR3 sequence: CASSLQNLYEQYF. CDR3 nucleotide sequence: TGTGCCAGCAGCCTCCAAAACCTATACGAGCAGTACTTC.

The chain uses TRBV18 and TRBJ1-4; 9 positions agree with TRBD1. Unmatched junction bases numbered 12, after V lost 1 base and J lost 0 bases. The CDR3 loop spans 20 amino acids. Germline V CDR1 and CDR2: KGHSH, LQKENI. The CDR3 nucleotides read TGTGCCAGCTCACCACGCGTAGCGGGACAGGGTGTTGCAACTAATGAAAAACTGTTTTTT. This codes for CASSPRVAGQGVATNEKLFF.

This sequence joins TRBV29-1 and TRBJ2-7, with 10 bases that match TRBD2. The CDR3 consists of 14 residues. With V trimmed by 4 bases and J by 2 bases, 5 bases remained unmatched. The germline V gene encodes CDR1 SQVTM and CDR2 ANQGSEA. CDR3 nucleotides: TGCAGCGTTGCCGCTAGCGGGAGCCCCTACGAGCAGTACTTC. Translated, it gives CSVAASGSPYEQYF.

The rearrangement links TRBV5-1 to TRBJ2-5; TRBD1 matches 11 bases. With V trimmed by 6 bases and J by 4 bases, 5 bases remained unmatched. Germline V gene data show CDR1 as SGHRS and CDR2 as YFSETQ. The CDR3 contains 14 residues. CDR3 nucleotide sequence: TGCGCCAGCACTGGACAGGGGGCTTCAGAGACCCAGTACTTC. It translates to CASTGQGASETQYF.

The chain is built from TRBV28 and TRBJ2-7; TRBD1 aligns across 8 bases. V was clipped by 5 bases and J by 2 bases; unmatched bases: 8. Germline V lookup: CDR1 MDHEN, CDR2 SYDVKM. This CDR3 comprises 15 residues. CDR3: CASSLPGQGTYEQYF. CDR3 DNA: TGTGCCAGCAGTCTCCCCGGACAGGGCACCTACGAGCAGTACTTC.

V gene TRBV27 combines with J gene TRBJ1-2; the D gene is possibly TRBD1 (5 bases). V dropped 4 bases and J dropped 5 bases, with 11 bases sitting between them. Germline V gene sequence: CDR1 MNHEY, CDR2 SMNVEV (reference sequence). CDR3 length: 13 residues. The CDR3 coding sequence is TGTGCCAGCAGTTCAAGGGGTTCATATGGCTACACCTTC. Its protein product is CASSSRGSYGYTF.

This chain uses TRBV5-6 with TRBJ1-1; perhaps TRBD1 as D (6 bases). CDR3 length equals 18 residues. V lost 4 bases and J 3 bases, leaving 25 bases between the germline ends. Germline V gene sequence: CDR1 SGHDT, CDR2 YYEEEE. As DNA, the CDR3 is TGTGCCAGCAGCCGAAACCTGGGGGCAGGGCCCGGGGACACTGAAGCTTTCTTT. It yields the protein CASSRNLGAGPGDTEAFF.

J is TRBJ2-5 and V is TRBV7-2; 15 bases map to TRBD2. Germline V lookup: CDR1 SGHTA, CDR2 FQGNSA. The CDR3 has 15 residues. V dropped 10 bases and J dropped 1; count of bases not matched to a gene: 4. This chain's CDR3 is CATGLAGGVQETQYF. The DNA of the CDR3 is TGTGCCACCGGACTAGCGGGGGGGGTCCAAGAGACCCAGTACTTC.

The chain is built from TRBV9 and TRBJ2-5; 7 bases are shared with TRBD1. Trimming cost V 4 bases and J 5 bases; bases outside gene matches: 8. Per germline, CDR1 SGDLS and CDR2 YYNGEE. The CDR3 has 14 amino acids. CDR3 DNA: TGTGCCAGCAGCCCCGGACAGGATGGGGAGACCCAGTACTTC. The encoded protein is CASSPGQDGETQYF.

V and J are TRBV9 and TRBJ2-6, with D possibly matching TRBD1 (5 bases). Germline V gene sequence: CDR1 SGDLS, CDR2 YYNGEE. This CDR3 is built from 17 residues. Trimming cost V 0 bases and J 0 bases, with 10 bases left between them. The CDR3 sequence: CASSVGQGSSGANVLTF. The CDR3 nucleotides are TGTGCCAGCAGCGTAGGGCAGGGCAGCTCTGGGGCCAACGTCCTGACTTTC. The full variable domain, rest sourced from reference TRBV9 and TRBJ2-6, is DSGVTQTPKHLITATGQRVTLRCSPRSGDLSVYWYQQSLDQGLQFLIQYYNGEERAKGNILERFSAQQFPDLHSELNLSSLELGDSALYFCASSVGQGSSGANVLTFGAGSRLTVL.

The chain recombines TRBV5-1 with TRBJ2-3; 11 nucleotides match TRBD2. Germline trimming cut 0 bases from V and 6 bases from J; bases unmatched to any gene: 3. Germline CDR1 and CDR2: SGHRS and YFSETQ. CDR3 length: 15 amino acids. As DNA, the CDR3 is TGCGCCAGCAGCTTGGAACTAGCGGGAGAGGATACGCAGTATTTT. Its translation: CASSLELAGEDTQYF.

The CDR3 DNA reads as TGTGCCAGCAGTGAACAACAAAAAACAGTCTATGGCTACACCTTC. Translated: CASSEQQKTVYGYTF. This chain links TRBV6-1 with TRBJ1-2, with D unresolved. The V gene's germline CDR1 is MNHNS and CDR2 SASEGT. This CDR3 is 15 amino acids long. Trimming took 2 bases from V and 4 from J, leaving 14 bases between them.

There are a few counts of this clone. The rearrangement joins TRBV7-3 to TRBJ2-1; TRBD1 matches at 8 bases. The CDR3 sequence is 14 residues long. Germline assignment: CDR1 SGHTA and CDR2 FQGTGA. The J segment lost 7 bases and the V segment lost 3 bases, leaving 5 bases of the junction unmatched. DNA of the CDR3: TGTGCCAGCAGCTTGACAGGGGATGTGAATGAGCAGTTCTTC. Residues: CASSLTGDVNEQFF.